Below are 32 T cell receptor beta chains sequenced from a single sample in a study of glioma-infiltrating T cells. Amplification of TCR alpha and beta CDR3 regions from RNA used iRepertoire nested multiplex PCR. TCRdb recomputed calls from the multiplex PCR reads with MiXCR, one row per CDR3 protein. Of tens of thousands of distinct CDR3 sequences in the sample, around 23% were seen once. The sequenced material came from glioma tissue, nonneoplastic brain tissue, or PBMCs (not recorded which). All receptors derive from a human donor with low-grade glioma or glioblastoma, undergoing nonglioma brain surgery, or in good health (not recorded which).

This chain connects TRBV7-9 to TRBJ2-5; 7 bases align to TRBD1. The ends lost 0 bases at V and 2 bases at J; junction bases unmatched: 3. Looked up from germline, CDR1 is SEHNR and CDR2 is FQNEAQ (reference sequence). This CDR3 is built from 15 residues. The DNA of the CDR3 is TGTGCCAGCAGCTTAGCCGGACAGGTACAAGAGACCCAGTACTTC. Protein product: CASSLAGQVQETQYF.

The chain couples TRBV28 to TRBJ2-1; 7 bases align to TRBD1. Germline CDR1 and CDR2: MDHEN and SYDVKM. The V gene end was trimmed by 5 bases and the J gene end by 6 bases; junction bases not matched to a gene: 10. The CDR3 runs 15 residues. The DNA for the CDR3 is TGTGCCAGCAGTGCTCATGGACAGGTCGGCAATGAGCAGTTCTTC. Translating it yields CASSAHGQVGNEQFF.

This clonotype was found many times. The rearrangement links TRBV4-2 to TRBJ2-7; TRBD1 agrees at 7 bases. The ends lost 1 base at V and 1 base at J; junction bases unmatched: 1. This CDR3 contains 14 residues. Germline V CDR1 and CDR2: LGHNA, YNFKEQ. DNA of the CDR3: TGTGCCAGCAGCCAAGGACAGGGTTCCTACGAGCAGTACTTC. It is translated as CASSQGQGSYEQYF.

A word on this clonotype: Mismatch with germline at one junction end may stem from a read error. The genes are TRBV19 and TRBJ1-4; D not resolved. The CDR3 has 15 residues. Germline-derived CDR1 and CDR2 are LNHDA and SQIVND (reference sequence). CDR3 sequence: CASRMGSGFGEKLLF. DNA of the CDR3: TGTGCCAGTAGGATGGGGTCCGGGTTCGGTGAAAAACTGCTTTTT.

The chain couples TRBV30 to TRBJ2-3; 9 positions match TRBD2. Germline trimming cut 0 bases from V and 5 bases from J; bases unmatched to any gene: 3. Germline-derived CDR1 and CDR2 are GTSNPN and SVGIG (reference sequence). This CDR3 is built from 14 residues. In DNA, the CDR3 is TGTGCCTGGAGTGTTGCGGGGGGGGGAGATACGCAGTATTTT. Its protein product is CAWSVAGGGDTQYF.

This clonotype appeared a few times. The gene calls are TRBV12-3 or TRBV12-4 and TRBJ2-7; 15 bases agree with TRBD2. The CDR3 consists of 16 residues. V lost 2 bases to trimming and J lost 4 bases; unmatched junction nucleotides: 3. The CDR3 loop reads CASSLPGTSGRYEQYF. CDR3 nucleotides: TGTGCCAGCAGTTTACCTGGGACTAGCGGGAGGTACGAGCAGTACTTC.

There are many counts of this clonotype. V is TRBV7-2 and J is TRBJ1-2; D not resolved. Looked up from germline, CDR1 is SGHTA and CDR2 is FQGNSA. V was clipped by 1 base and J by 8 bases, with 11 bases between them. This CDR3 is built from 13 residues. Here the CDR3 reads CASSLDPGRGYTF. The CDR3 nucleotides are TGTGCCAGCAGCTTAGACCCCGGACGAGGCTACACCTTC.

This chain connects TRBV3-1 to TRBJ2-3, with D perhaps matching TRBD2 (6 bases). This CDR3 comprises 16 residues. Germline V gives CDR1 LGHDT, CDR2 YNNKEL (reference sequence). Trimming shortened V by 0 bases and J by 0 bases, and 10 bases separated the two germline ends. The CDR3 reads CASSQERLGSTDTQYF. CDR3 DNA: TGTGCCAGCAGCCAAGAGAGACTAGGTAGCACAGATACGCAGTATTTT.

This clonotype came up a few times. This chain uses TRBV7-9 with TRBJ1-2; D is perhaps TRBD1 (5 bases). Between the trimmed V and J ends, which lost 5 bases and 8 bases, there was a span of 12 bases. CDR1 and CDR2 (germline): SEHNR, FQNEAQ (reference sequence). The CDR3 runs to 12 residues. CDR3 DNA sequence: TGTGCCAGCAGCCTCGACAGCCGCGGCTACACCTTC. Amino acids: CASSLDSRGYTF.

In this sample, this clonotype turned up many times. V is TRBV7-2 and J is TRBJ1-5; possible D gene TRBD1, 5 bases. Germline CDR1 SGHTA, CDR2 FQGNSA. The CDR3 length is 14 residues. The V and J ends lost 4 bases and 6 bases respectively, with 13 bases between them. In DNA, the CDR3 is TGTGCCAGCAGCTCTCGGGCAGGGACTCAGCCCCAGCATTTT. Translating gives CASSSRAGTQPQHF.

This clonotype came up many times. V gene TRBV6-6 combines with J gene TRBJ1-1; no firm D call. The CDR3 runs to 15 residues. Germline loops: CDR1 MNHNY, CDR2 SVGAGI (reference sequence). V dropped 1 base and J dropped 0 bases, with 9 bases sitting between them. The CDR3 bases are TGTGCCAGCAGTTACTACGGAGAAATGAACACTGAAGCTTTCTTT. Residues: CASSYYGEMNTEAFF.

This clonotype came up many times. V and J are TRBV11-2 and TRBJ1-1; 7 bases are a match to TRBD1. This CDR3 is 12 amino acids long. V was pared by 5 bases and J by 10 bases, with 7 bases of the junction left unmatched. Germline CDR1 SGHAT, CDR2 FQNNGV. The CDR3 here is CASSRDRERAFF. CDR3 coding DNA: TGTGCCAGCAGCAGAGACAGGGAAAGAGCTTTCTTT.

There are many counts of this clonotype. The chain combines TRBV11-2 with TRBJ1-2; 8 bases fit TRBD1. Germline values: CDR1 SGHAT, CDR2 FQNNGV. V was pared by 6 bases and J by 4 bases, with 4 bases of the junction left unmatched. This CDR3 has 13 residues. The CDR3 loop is CASRLGTGYGYTF. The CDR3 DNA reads TGTGCCAGCAGACTAGGGACAGGCTATGGCTACACCTTC.

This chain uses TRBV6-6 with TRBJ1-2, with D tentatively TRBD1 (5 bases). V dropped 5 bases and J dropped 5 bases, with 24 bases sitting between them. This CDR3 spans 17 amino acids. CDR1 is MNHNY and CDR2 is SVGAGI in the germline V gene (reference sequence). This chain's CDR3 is CASSRTARRGTRYGYTF. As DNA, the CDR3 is TGTGCCAGCAGTCGAACAGCGAGAAGAGGGACGAGATATGGCTACACCTTC.

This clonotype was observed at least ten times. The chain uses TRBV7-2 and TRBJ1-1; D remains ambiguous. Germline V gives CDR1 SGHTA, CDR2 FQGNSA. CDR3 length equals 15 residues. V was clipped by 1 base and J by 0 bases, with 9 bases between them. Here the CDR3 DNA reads TGTGCCAGCAGCTTAGTGACGGGGATGAACACTGAAGCTTTCTTT. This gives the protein CASSLVTGMNTEAFF.

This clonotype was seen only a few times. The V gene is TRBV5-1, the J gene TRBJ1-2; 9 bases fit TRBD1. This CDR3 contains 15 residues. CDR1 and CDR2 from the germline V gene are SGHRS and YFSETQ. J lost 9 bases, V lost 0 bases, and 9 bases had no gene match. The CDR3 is CASSLDAGQGGRYTF. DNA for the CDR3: TGCGCCAGCAGCTTGGACGCGGGACAGGGTGGACGCTACACCTTC.

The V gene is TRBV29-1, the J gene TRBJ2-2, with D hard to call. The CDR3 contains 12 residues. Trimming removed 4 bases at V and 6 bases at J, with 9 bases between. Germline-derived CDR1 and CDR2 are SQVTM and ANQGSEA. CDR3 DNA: TGCAGCGTTGGATTCAGTGCCGGGGAGCTGTTTTTT. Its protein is CSVGFSAGELFF.

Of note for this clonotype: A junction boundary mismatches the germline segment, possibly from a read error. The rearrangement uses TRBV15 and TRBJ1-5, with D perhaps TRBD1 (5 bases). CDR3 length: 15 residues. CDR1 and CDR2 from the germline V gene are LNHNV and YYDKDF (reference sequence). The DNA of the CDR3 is TGTGCCACCAGCAAGCAGGGATTTAGCAATCAGCTCCAGCATTTT. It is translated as CATSKQGFSNQLQHF.

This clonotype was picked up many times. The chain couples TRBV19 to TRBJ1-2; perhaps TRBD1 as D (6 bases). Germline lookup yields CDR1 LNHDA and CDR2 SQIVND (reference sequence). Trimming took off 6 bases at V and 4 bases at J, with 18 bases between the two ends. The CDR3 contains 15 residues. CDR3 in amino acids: CASRDSPIVLYGYTF. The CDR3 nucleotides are TGTGCCAGTAGGGACAGTCCCATCGTACTCTATGGCTACACCTTC.

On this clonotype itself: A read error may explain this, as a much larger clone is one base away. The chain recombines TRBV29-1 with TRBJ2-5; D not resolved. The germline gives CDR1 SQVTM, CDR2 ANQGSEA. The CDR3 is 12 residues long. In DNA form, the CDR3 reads TGCAGCGTTGATTCTGAACAAGATACCCAGTACTTC. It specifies CSVDSEQDTQYF.

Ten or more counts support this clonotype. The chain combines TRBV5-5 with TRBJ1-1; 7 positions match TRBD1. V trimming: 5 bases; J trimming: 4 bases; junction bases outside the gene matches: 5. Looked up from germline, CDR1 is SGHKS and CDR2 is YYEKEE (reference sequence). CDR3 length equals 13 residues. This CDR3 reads CASSSDRTTEAFF. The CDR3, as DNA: TGTGCCAGCAGTTCGGACAGGACCACTGAAGCTTTCTTT.

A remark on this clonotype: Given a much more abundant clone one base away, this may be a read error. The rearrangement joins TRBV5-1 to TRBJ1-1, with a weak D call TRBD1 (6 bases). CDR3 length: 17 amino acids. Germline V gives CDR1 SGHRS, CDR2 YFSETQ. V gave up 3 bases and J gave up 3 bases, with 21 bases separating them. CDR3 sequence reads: CASSWDKTSPGDTEAFF. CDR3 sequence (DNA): TGCGCCAGCAGCTGGGACAAGACCTCCCCGGGGGACACTGAAGCTTTCTTT.

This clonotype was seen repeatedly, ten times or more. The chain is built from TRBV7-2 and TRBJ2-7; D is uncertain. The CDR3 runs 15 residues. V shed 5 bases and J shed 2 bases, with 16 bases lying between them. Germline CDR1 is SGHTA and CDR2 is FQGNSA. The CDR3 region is CASSPPPTYTYEQYF. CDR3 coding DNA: TGTGCCAGCAGCCCGCCCCCTACATACACCTACGAGCAGTACTTC. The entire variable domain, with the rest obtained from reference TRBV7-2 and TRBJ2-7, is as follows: GAGVSQSPSNKVTEKGKDVELRCDPISGHTALYWYRQSLGQGLEFLIYFQGNSAPDKSGLPSDRFSAERTGGSVSTLTIQRTQQEDSAVYLCASSPPPTYTYEQYFGPGTRLTVT.

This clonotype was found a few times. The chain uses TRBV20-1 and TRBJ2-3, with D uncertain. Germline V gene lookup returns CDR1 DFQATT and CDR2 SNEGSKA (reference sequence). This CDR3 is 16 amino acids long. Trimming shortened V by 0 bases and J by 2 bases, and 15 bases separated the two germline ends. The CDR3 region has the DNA TGCAGTGCTAGAGATGTCGAAGGGCCCCACACAGATACGCAGTATTTT. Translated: CSARDVEGPHTDTQYF.

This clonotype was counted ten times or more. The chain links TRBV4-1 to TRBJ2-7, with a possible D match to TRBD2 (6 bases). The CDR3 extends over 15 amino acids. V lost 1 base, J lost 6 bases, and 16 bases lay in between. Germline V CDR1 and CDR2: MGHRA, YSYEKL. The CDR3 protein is CASSQVGGGWGEQYF. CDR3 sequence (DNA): TGCGCCAGCAGCCAAGTGGGGGGAGGATGGGGCGAGCAGTACTTC.

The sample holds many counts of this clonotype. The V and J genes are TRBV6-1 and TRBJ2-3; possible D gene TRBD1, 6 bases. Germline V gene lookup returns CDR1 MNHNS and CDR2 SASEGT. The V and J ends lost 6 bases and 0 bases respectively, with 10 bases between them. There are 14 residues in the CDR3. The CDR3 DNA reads TGTGCCAGCAGAGTCCAGGGGAGCACAGATACGCAGTATTTT. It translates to CASRVQGSTDTQYF.

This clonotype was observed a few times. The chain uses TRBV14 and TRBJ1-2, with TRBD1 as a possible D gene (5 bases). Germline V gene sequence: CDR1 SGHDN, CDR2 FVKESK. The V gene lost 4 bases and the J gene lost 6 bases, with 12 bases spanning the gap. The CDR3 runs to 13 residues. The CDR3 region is CASSLLVGDGYTF. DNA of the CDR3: TGTGCCAGCAGCCTCCTCGTGGGGGATGGCTACACCTTC.

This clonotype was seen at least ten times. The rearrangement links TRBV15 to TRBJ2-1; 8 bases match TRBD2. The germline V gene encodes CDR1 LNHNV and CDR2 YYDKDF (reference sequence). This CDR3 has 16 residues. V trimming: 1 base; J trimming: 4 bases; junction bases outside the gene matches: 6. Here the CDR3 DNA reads TGTGCCACCAGCAGAGGTACTAGCGGAGGTTACAATGAGCAGTTCTTC. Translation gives CATSRGTSGGYNEQFF.

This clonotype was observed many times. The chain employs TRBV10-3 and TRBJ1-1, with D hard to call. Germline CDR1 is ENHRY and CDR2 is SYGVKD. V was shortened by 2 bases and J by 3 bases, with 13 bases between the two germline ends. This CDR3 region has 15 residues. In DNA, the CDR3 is TGTGCCATCAGTGAGAATCAAGGGAGGTACACTGAAGCTTTCTTT. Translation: CAISENQGRYTEAFF.

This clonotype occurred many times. As DNA, the CDR3 is TGTGCCAGCAGCTTAGGTTTTGGGGGCTCCTACAATGAGCAGTTCTTC. It translates to CASSLGFGGSYNEQFF. This rearrangement joins TRBV7-9 to TRBJ2-1; D assignment may be TRBD1 or TRBD2 (5 bases each). V lost 1 base and J 0 bases, leaving 10 bases between the germline ends. The CDR3 runs 16 residues. Germline CDR1 and CDR2: SEHNR and FQNEAQ (reference sequence).

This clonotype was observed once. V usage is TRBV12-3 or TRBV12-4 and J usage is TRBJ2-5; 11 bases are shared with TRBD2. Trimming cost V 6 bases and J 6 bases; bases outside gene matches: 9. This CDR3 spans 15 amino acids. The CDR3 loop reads CASSPTSGSVKTQYF. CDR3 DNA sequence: TGTGCCAGCAGCCCAACTAGCGGGAGTGTAAAGACCCAGTACTTC.

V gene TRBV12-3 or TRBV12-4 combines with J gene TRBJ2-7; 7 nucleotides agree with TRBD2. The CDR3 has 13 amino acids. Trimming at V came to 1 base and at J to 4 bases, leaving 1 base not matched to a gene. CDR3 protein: CASSLGGSYEQYF. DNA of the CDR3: TGTGCCAGCAGTTTAGGCGGGAGTTACGAGCAGTACTTC.